This TCR beta chain was documented in a study of blood T cells in healthy people across ages. Study-level points and caveats: When set beside aged donors, long-lived donors presented more naive CD4+ cells and higher diversity.

This clonotype showed up just a few times. Antigen specificity is unknown. For the second PCR, which ran for roughly 6 to 12 cycles, a sample-barcoded 5' primer and a J-beta primer mix were used. Each cDNA molecule received a tag from a template-switch adaptor that had 12 random nucleotides. TCRdb recomputed calls from the 5' RACE reads with MiXCR, one row per CDR3 protein. The sample shows around 2 million distinct CDR3 sequences, more than 35% of them seen only once. This sequence originates from a human donor in good health. The sample comprised blood.

The CDR3 sequence is CASSAMTGNTEAFF. CDR3 nucleotides: TGTGCCAGCAGCGCTATGACAGGGAACACTGAAGCTTTCTTT. The V and J genes are TRBV6-1 and TRBJ1-1, with D possibly being TRBD1 (6 bases). Deletions cut 6 bases from V and 1 base from J, with 12 bases between. This CDR3 has 14 residues. Germline-derived CDR1 and CDR2 are MNHNS and SASEGT.